These T cell receptor beta chains were read from a single sample in a study of shared clonotypes between healthy human individuals. Method: immunoSEQ multiplex PCR; TCRdb's copy keeps in-frame clones and lacks some. The repertoire holds more than 400,000 clones, with around 85% as singletons. Source material: PBMCs. The receptors come from a woman aged 40 to 50 in good health. Some clones in this sample may be carry-over from other donors' samples. The CDR3 runs from the conserved cysteine through the conserved F or W. The order of the fields is J gene, D gene, V gene, clone size, CDR3 DNA, CDR3 protein. A D gene is named only where the DNA matches it firmly. Clone size is stated in some rows and not others, as once, few, many or a class when expanded.

TRBJ2-7,-,TRBV4-1,-,TGCGCCAGCAGCCAAGATAGAACAGGGTACACTAGTGAGCAGTACTTC,CASSQDRTGYTSEQYF
TRBJ2-7,TRBD1,TRBV10-3,few,TGTGCCATCTCACCTTCAAGGACAGGGGAGTCCTACGAGCAGTACTTC,CAISPSRTGESYEQYF
TRBJ1-4,-,TRBV30,-,TGTGCCTGGCGGGACGGCTTTAATGAAAAACTGTTTTTT,CAWRDGFNEKLFF
TRBJ1-2,TRBD1,TRBV28,-,TGTGCCAGCAGCGAAAAGACCCCGGGACAGTGGCACTATGGCTACACCTTC,CASSEKTPGQWHYGYTF
TRBJ1-2,-,TRBV2,-,TGTGCCAGCAGTGTGAACAGCCAAGGGGGCTACACCTTC,CASSVNSQGGYTF
TRBJ2-7,-,TRBV4-3,-,TGCGCCAGCAGCCAAGATCGGGGGATTGGGTACGAGCAGTACTTC,CASSQDRGIGYEQYF
TRBJ2-3,-,TRBV7-2,-,TGTGCCAGCAGCCCTAGGTGGGGCACAGATACGCAGTATTTT,CASSPRWGTDTQYF
TRBJ2-3,-,TRBV4-1,-,TGCGCCAGCAGCCACCACCCGGGAGCAGGACGCACAGATACGCAGTATTTT,CASSHHPGAGRTDTQYF
TRBJ1-2,-,TRBV27,-,TGTGCCAGCAGTTTATCGGCAGGCCGGGATGGCTACACCTTC,CASSLSAGRDGYTF
TRBJ2-3,-,TRBV9,-,TGCGCCAGCAGCGTAGCAAGGGATAGCGCAGATACGCAGTATTTT,CASSVARDSADTQYF
TRBJ2-2,-,TRBV9,-,TGTGCCAGCAGCGTAGTCGGGGGGCAAACCGGGGAGCTGTTTTTT,CASSVVGGQTGELFF
TRBJ2-5,-,TRBV6-1,-,TGTGCCAGCAGTGAAGTCGGACTGGTAGAGACCCAGTACTTC,CASSEVGLVETQYF
TRBJ1-3,-,TRBV19,-,TGTGCCAGTAGTAAGGACGGCCGCTCTGGAAACACCATATATTTT,CASSKDGRSGNTIYF
TRBJ2-3,-,TRBV9,-,TGTGCCAGCAGCGTACAGGATGGAACAGTCATTAGCACAGATACGCAGTATTTT,CASSVQDGTVISTDTQYF
TRBJ1-1,TRBD1,TRBV18,-,TGTGCCAGCTCACCGCGAATGACAGGGGCCTCGAACACTGAAGCTTTCTTT,CASSPRMTGASNTEAFF
TRBJ2-3,-,TRBV7-6,once,TGTGCCAGCAGCTTAGACAGAACAGATACGCAGTATTTT,CASSLDRTDTQYF
TRBJ2-2,-,TRBV5-1,-,TGCGCCAGCAGCGGGGCAGGGTTGGACACCGGGGAGCTGTTTTTT,CASSGAGLDTGELFF
TRBJ2-1,TRBD2,TRBV5-1,few,TGCGCCAGCACCCCGGTACTAGCGGGAGGGACTGAGCAGTTCTTC,CASTPVLAGGTEQFF
TRBJ1-2,-,TRBV7-9,once,TGTGCCAGCAGCCCGACGGAAAACTATGGCTACACCTTC,CASSPTENYGYTF
TRBJ1-4,-,TRBV28,-,TGTGCCAGCAGTTTCTCCGGTGAAAAACTGTTTTTT,CASSFSGEKLFF
TRBJ2-7,-,TRBV28,-,TGTGCCAGCAGTTGGGACCAGTACGAGCAGTACTTC,CASSWDQYEQYF
TRBJ2-7,-,TRBV10-2,-,TGCGCCAGCAGTGGGTTGATATCCTCCTACGAGCAGTACTTC,CASSGLISSYEQYF
TRBJ2-5,-,TRBV10-2,-,TGCGCCAGCAGTGAGTCCTCTAGGGCCGGAGAGCAGTACTTC,CASSESSRAGEQYF
TRBJ2-1,TRBD2,TRBV7-3,-,TGTGCCAGCAGCCAACTAGCGGGACCTTACAATGAGCAGTTCTTC,CASSQLAGPYNEQFF
TRBJ2-2,-,TRBV5-1,few,TGCGCCAGCAGCTTGGCGGAGGAGCTGTTTTTT,CASSLAEELFF
TRBJ2-3,TRBD2,TRBV5-1,-,TGCGCCAGCAGCTTGGCGGCGGGAGGCGGCACAGATACGCAGTATTTT,CASSLAAGGGTDTQYF
TRBJ2-3,-,TRBV30,-,TGTGCCTGGAAAACAGATACGCAGTATTTT,CAWKTDTQYF
TRBJ2-7,TRBD1,TRBV15,-,TGTGCCACCAGCAGAGGGACAGGTTCCCCCTACGAGCAGTACTTC,CATSRGTGSPYEQYF
TRBJ2-3,-,TRBV7-9,once,TGTGCCAGCAGCCACGACACAGATACGCAGTATTTT,CASSHDTDTQYF
TRBJ2-3,-,TRBV27,-,TGTGCCAGCCGGCCCGGGGTGCACACAGATACGCAGTATTTT,CASRPGVHTDTQYF
TRBJ2-1,-,TRBV7-7,-,TGTGCTAGCAGCTCAGACCGGGTCGAGCAGTTCTTC,CASSSDRVEQFF
TRBJ1-2,-,TRBV6-6,-,TGTGCCAGCAGTTACTCGACGTACAGGAAACCCTATGGCTACACCTTC,CASSYSTYRKPYGYTF
TRBJ1-5,-,TRBV2,-,TGTGCCAGCAGTGAGCTTGGGGTAAATCAGCCCCAGCATTTT,CASSELGVNQPQHF
TRBJ2-1,-,TRBV9,-,TGTGCCAGCAGCCCCTACCGGGACTTATTCAATGAGCAGTTCTTC,CASSPYRDLFNEQFF
TRBJ1-1,-,TRBV18,once,TGTGCCAGCTCACCACTCAGGGGTGTGGACACTGAAGCTTTCTTT,CASSPLRGVDTEAFF
TRBJ2-1,-,TRBV5-1,-,TGCGCCAGCAGCTCAGGCCCATCCTCCTACAATGAGCAGTTCTTC,CASSSGPSSYNEQFF
TRBJ1-2,TRBD1,TRBV5-5,many,TGTGCCAGCAGCCGGGACAGAACTAACTATGGCTACACCTTC,CASSRDRTNYGYTF
TRBJ2-5,TRBD2,TRBV29-1,-,TGCAGCGTTGAGGCTAGCGGGTGGGAGACCCAGTACTTC,CSVEASGWETQYF
TRBJ2-1,-,TRBV18,-,TGTGCCAGCTCACCGTCTCCCCCCAGCTCCTACAATGAGCAGTTCTTC,CASSPSPPSSYNEQFF
TRBJ1-3,-,TRBV6-4,-,TGTGCCAGCAGTGACTCGACGGTCGGGTTCTCTGGAAACACCATATATTTT,CASSDSTVGFSGNTIYF
TRBJ2-4,TRBD2,TRBV4-1,-,TGCGCCAGCAGCCGATCTAGCGGGGATGCCAAAAACATTCAGTACTTC,CASSRSSGDAKNIQYF